The T cell receptor beta chain described here comes from a study of T cell repertoires in cytomegalovirus infection. On the study more broadly: Recently described HLA-C-restricted plus well-studied HLA-B-restricted CMV epitopes were used. It was the public TCR beta signatures that indicated both CMV infection and matching HLA type. Study observations and caveats: In two of eight donors, the top clonotype was HLA-C-restricted CMV-specific.

TCRdb recomputed calls from the reads with MiXCR, one row per CDR3 protein. The top ten hold around 48% of the sample, which has roughly 570,000 distinct CDR3 sequences, approximately 40% seen once. J lost 6 bases, V lost 5 bases, and 7 bases had no gene match. This CDR3 has 15 amino acids. In germline, CDR1 is SGHTA, CDR2 FQGNSA. As concerns this clonotype: Its specificity is not known.

The sequencing used cultured PBMCs, collected from culture after CMV antigen stimulation. The chain links TRBV7-2 to TRBJ2-7, with 13 bases that match TRBD2. The TCR comes from a human donor in good health (CMV status not recorded). Some clones in this sample may be carry-over from other donors' samples. The CDR3 here is CASSPGLAGTGEQYF. The CDR3 DNA sequence: TGTGCCAGCAGCCCGGGACTAGCGGGAACGGGCGAGCAGTACTTC.